The rows below give T cell receptor beta chains drawn from one sample of a study of chemoradiotherapy in HPV16-positive cancers. Using immunoSEQ multiplex PCR, the repertoire was profiled, and TCRdb retains in-frame clones only, with some absent. The sample has some 6,200 clones, 73% seen once. Sample collection occurred from a patient who underwent chemoradiotherapy. These TCRs come from a human donor with HPV-associated anogenital cancer. CDR3s include the opening cysteine and the closing phenylalanine or tryptophan. The D gene is left open where the match is weak. Only part of the rows carry a size: once, few, many, or a class if the clone is expanded.

size	V	J	D	CDR3	DNA
-	TRBV7-3	TRBJ1-3	-	CASSLTLAARGNTIYF	TGTGCCAGCAGCTTAACGTTGGCAGCACGGGGAAACACCATATATTTT
few	TRBV7-9	TRBJ2-7	-	CASSFLQGEQYF	TGTGCCAGCAGCTTTCTACAGGGCGAGCAGTACTTC
-	TRBV5-1	TRBJ2-1	-	CASSLIAGSDEQFF	TGCGCCAGCAGCTTGATCGCAGGATCGGATGAGCAGTTCTTC
medium-sized	TRBV7-9	TRBJ1-5	-	CASSYGPGSPQHF	TGTGCCAGCAGCTACGGGCCGGGTTCCCCCCAGCATTTT
-	TRBV4-3	TRBJ2-1	-	CASSQDNEQFF	TGCGCCAGCAGCCAAGACAATGAGCAGTTCTTC
-	TRBV9	TRBJ1-2	TRBD1	CASSPRPTGNRNYGYTF	TGTGCCAGCAGCCCCCGGCCGACAGGGAACAGAAACTATGGCTACACCTTC
-	TRBV29-1	TRBJ1-1	-	CSVSRRDTEAFF	TGCAGCGTTTCCCGCCGGGACACTGAAGCTTTCTTT
-	TRBV7-9	TRBJ2-1	-	CASSLGPLNNEQFF	TGTGCCAGCAGCTTAGGTCCCCTTAACAATGAGCAGTTCTTC
once	TRBV6-1	TRBJ2-7	-	CASSDRGREFYEQYF	TGTGCCAGCAGTGACAGGGGCAGGGAATTCTACGAGCAGTACTTC
few	TRBV7-9	TRBJ1-2	-	CASSPPLYGYTF	TGTGCCAGCAGCCCTCCCTTATATGGCTACACCTTC
-	TRBV5-5	TRBJ1-2	-	CASSLEAAYGYTF	TGTGCCAGCAGCTTGGAAGCAGCTTATGGCTACACCTTC
-	TRBV12-5	TRBJ1-2	-	CASGLVVRVGGYTF	TGTGCTAGTGGCTTGGTGGTACGAGTGGGCGGCTACACCTTC
-	TRBV5-5	TRBJ2-5	-	CASSWGSTSGETQYF	TGTGCCAGCAGCTGGGGATCAACCTCGGGAGAGACCCAGTACTTC
-	TRBV4-3	TRBJ2-1	TRBD1	CASSQDIPGGTGGYNEQFF	TGCGCCAGCAGCCAAGATATCCCGGGGGGGACAGGGGGCTACAATGAGCAGTTCTTC
-	TRBV7-6	TRBJ2-7	-	CASSTLPGEEQYF	TGTGCCAGCAGCACCCTGCCGGGTGAGGAGCAGTACTTC
once	TRBV5-3	TRBJ2-5	-	CARSLATSPLETQYF	TGTGCCAGAAGCTTGGCTACTAGCCCCTTAGAGACCCAGTACTTC
-	TRBV19	TRBJ2-7	TRBD1	CASSVSGTGGNSYEQYF	TGTGCCAGTAGTGTGAGTGGGACAGGCGGGAACTCCTACGAGCAGTACTTC
once	TRBV27	TRBJ2-1	-	CASRGTYNEQFF	TGTGCCAGCAGGGGGACGTACAATGAGCAGTTCTTC
-	TRBV2	TRBJ2-5	-	CASSEIRVETQYF	TGTGCCAGCAGTGAGATCAGGGTAGAGACCCAGTACTTC
-	TRBV2	TRBJ2-1	-	CASRVVNEQFF	TGTGCCAGCAGGGTTGTCAATGAGCAGTTCTTC
few	TRBV2	TRBJ2-7	TRBD1	CASSEASRDRAQYF	TGTGCCAGCAGTGAAGCGAGCCGGGACAGGGCGCAGTACTTC
-	TRBV10-3	TRBJ2-2	TRBD1	CAIRPDRGWVGTGELFF	TGTGCCATCAGACCGGACAGGGGTTGGGTCGGAACCGGGGAGCTGTTTTTT
-	TRBV7-3	TRBJ2-1	TRBD1	CASSFDRGNEQFF	TGTGCCAGCAGCTTCGACAGGGGGAATGAGCAGTTCTTC
-	TRBV5-4	TRBJ2-7	TRBD1	CASSHRGSYEQYF	TGTGCCAGCAGCCACAGGGGATCCTACGAGCAGTACTTC
-	TRBV5-1	TRBJ2-5	TRBD2	CASSLAASSGRGTQYF	TGCGCCAGCAGCTTGGCCGCGTCTAGCGGAAGAGGGACCCAGTACTTC
-	TRBV5-1	TRBJ2-3	-	CASSMRDLTDTQYF	TGCGCCAGCAGCATGCGGGACTTAACAGATACGCAGTATTTT
few	TRBV5-6	TRBJ2-7	-	CASSSPGPYEQYF	TGTGCCAGCAGCTCTCCAGGGCCCTACGAGCAGTACTTC
-	TRBV5-5	TRBJ1-2	TRBD1	CASSPYMGQLPNYGYTF	TGTGCCAGCAGCCCTTATATGGGACAGCTCCCTAACTATGGCTACACCTTC
-	TRBV15	TRBJ1-5	-	CATSRGKGPLSYQPQHF	TGTGCCACCAGCAGAGGTAAGGGTCCGCTGTCTTATCAGCCCCAGCATTTT
-	TRBV11-2	TRBJ1-5	-	CASSLVRDQPQHF	TGTGCCAGCAGCTTAGTAAGGGACCAGCCCCAGCATTTT
few	TRBV29-1	TRBJ1-1	-	CSVSQTSSNTEAFF	TGCAGCGTTTCTCAGACGTCGTCAAACACTGAAGCTTTCTTT
-	TRBV28	TRBJ1-2	-	CASSLPPGAAYGYTF	TGTGCCAGCAGTCTCCCCCCCGGGGCGGCCTATGGCTACACCTTC
-	TRBV6-1	TRBJ1-2	-	CASSSGVRGYTF	TGTGCCAGCAGCTCGGGGGTGCGCGGCTACACCTTC
-	TRBV4-3	TRBJ1-1	TRBD1	CASSQDLHGQGEFQAFF	TGCGCCAGCAGCCAAGATTTACACGGACAGGGCGAGTTTCAAGCTTTCTTT
-	TRBV30	TRBJ1-6	TRBD1	CAWSAWGQGNSPLHF	TGTGCCTGGAGTGCCTGGGGACAGGGGAATTCACCCCTCCACTTT
-	TRBV29-1	TRBJ2-7	-	CSVLDGQRYEQYF	TGCAGCGTGCTGGACGGACAGAGGTACGAGCAGTACTTC
-	TRBV4-1	TRBJ1-1	-	CASSRVGPQEAFF	TGCGCCAGCAGTCGGGTGGGGCCACAGGAAGCTTTCTTT
medium-sized	TRBV5-1	TRBJ2-3	TRBD1	CASSLGDRALGTQYF	TGCGCCAGCAGCTTGGGGGACAGGGCTTTAGGTACGCAGTATTTT
-	TRBV6-1	TRBJ1-3	TRBD1	CASSDYWDSSGNTIYF	TGTGCCAGCAGTGACTATTGGGACAGCTCTGGAAACACCATATATTTT
-	TRBV10-3	TRBJ2-7	-	CAISEYYEQYF	TGTGCCATCAGTGAGTACTACGAGCAGTACTTC
-	TRBV30	TRBJ1-1	-	CAWSRTTANTEAFF	TGTGCCTGGAGTCGGACGACAGCGAACACTGAAGCTTTCTTT
-	TRBV5-1	TRBJ2-2	TRBD2	CASSSSGGGAGELFF	TGCGCCAGCAGCTCCTCTGGCGGGGGGGCCGGGGAGCTGTTTTTT
large	TRBV4-3	TRBJ2-1	-	CASSHLGDTNNEQFF	TGCGCCAGCAGCCACTTAGGGGACACAAACAATGAGCAGTTCTTC
-	TRBV28	TRBJ1-2	-	CASSRDSYGYTF	TGTGCCAGCAGTAGGGACTCTTATGGCTACACCTTC
-	TRBV2	TRBJ1-1	-	CASIKTVNTEAFF	TGTGCCAGCATCAAGACTGTGAACACTGAAGCTTTCTTT
-	TRBV7-9	TRBJ2-7	-	CASSPWSVAAAYEQYF	TGTGCCAGCAGCCCCTGGTCAGTAGCGGCCGCCTACGAGCAGTACTTC